This entry features one T cell receptor beta chain sequence. No antigen is known for it. No qualities accompany the bases; no much larger clone lies one base away. CDR1 and CDR2 were assigned from the germline V gene (reference sequence) as LNHDA and SQIVND. The CDR3 goes from the cysteine to the phenylalanine over 15 residues. Just the 45-base CDR3 DNA is kept, in frame starting at base 1. Trimming removed 6 bases from V and 6 bases from J; the gene matches leave 8 bases unexplained. This sample is part of a study of control samples from healthy donors and cancer patients (dated by TCRdb to the early 2020s). The protocol used for the library was the immunoSEQ multiplex PCR assay. TCRdb took this table from immuneACCESS and kept in-frame rearrangements with V and J called. Such tables lack part of the clones; where checked against another copy, unresolved V genes explain under half of the gap, and the rest is unexplained. Counted in this sample were some 150,000 clones; 85% to 95% of them appeared once. In total, the top ten clones hold over 2% of the sample.

Sequencing was performed on blood. The V and J genes are TRBV19 and TRBJ1-5, with TRBD1 matching 10 junction bases. The clonotype was recovered from a man aged 45-65 years in good health. The bases are TGTGCCAGTAGCGCGACAGGGGGCGCGGGTCAGCCCCAGCATTTT. The translation is CASSATGGAGQPQHF.